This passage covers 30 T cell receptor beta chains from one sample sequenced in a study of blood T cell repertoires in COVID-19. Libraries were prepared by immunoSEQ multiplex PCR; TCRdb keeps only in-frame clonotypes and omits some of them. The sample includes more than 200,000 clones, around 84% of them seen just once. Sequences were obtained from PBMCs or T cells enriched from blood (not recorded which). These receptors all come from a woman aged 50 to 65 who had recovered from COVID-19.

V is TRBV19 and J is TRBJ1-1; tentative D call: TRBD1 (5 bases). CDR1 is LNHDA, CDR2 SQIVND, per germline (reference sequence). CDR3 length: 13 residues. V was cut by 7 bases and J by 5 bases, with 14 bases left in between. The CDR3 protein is CASTLRGVTEAFF. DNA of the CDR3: TGTGCCAGTACCCTCCGGGGGGTGACTGAAGCTTTCTTT.

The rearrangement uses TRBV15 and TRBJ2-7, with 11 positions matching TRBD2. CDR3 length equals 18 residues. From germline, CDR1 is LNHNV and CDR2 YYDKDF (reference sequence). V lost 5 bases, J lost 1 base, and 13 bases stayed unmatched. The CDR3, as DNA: TGTGCCACCAGCGCCCGTACTAGCGGGAGTGGTCAGTCCTACGAGCAGTACTTC. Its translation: CATSARTSGSGQSYEQYF.

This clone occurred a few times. The CDR3 reads CASRSTGSDGYTF. The CDR3 nucleotides read TGTGCCAGCAGATCAACAGGGTCTGACGGCTACACCTTC. V is TRBV12-3 or TRBV12-4 and J is TRBJ1-2; weak D call: TRBD1 (6 bases). CDR3 size: 13 residues. The ends were cut back, 6 bases at V and 8 bases at J, with 16 bases in the middle.

The CDR3 sequence is CASSSQYNSPLHF. As DNA, the CDR3 is TGTGCCAGCAGTTCGCAGTATAATTCACCCCTCCACTTT. The gene calls are TRBV6-5 and TRBJ1-6; D gene unclear. In germline, CDR1 is MNHEY, CDR2 SVGAGI. The CDR3 sequence is 13 residues long. The V and J ends lost 4 bases and 4 bases respectively, with 5 bases between them.

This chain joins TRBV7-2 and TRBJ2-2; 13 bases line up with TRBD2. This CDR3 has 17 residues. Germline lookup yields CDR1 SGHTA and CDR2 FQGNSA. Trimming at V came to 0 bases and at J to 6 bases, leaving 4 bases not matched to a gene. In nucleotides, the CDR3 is TGTGCCAGCAGCTTAGCTGGGACTAGCGGGAAGGCCGGGGAGCTGTTTTTT. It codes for CASSLAGTSGKAGELFF.

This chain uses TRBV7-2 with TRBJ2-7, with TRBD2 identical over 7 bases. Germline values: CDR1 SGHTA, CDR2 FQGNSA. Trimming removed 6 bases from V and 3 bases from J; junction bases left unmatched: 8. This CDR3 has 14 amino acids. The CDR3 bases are TGTGCCAGCAGAACTCCGGGACTAAACTACGAGCAGTACTTC. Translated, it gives CASRTPGLNYEQYF.

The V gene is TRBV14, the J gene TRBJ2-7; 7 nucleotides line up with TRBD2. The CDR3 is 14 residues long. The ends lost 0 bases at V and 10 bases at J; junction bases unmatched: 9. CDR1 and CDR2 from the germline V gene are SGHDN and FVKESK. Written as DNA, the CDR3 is TGTGCCAGCAGCCAAGATAGGCCGGGACTACGTCAGTACTTC. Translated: CASSQDRPGLRQYF.

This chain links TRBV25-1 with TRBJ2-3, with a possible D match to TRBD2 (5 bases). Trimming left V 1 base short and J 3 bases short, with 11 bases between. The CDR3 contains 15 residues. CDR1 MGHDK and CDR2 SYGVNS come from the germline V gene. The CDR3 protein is CASSESGDATDTQYF. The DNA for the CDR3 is TGTGCCAGCAGTGAATCCGGGGATGCAACAGATACGCAGTATTTT.

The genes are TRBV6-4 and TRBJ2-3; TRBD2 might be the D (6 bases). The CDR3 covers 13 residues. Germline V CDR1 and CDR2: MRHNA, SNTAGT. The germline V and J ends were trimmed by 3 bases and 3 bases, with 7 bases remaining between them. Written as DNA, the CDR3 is TGTGCCAGCAGTGAGGAGGGGACAGATACGCAGTATTTT. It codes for CASSEEGTDTQYF.

CDR3 protein: CASSRYRDELFF. The CDR3 DNA reads TGTGCCAGCAGTCGCTACAGGGATGAACTGTTTTTT. The V call is TRBV12-3 or TRBV12-4, the J call TRBJ1-4, with a possible D match to TRBD1 (6 bases). Between the trimmed V and J ends, which lost 5 bases and 12 bases, there was a span of 13 bases. This CDR3 is 12 amino acids long.

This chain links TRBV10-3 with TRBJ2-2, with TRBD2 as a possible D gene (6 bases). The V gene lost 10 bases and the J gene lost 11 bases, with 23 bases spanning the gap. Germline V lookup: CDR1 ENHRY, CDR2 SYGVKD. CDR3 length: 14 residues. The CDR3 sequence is CATRGDSGLSELFF. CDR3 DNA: TGTGCCACCCGTGGCGACTCGGGACTTTCTGAGCTGTTTTTT.

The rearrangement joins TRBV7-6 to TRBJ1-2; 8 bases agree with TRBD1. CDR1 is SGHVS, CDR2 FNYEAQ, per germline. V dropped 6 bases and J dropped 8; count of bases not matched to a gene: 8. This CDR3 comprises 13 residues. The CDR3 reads CASRRDRGRGYTF. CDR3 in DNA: TGTGCCAGCAGGCGAGACAGGGGTAGAGGCTACACCTTC. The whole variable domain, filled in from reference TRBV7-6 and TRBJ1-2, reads GAGVSQSPRYKVTKRGQDVALRCDPISGHVSLYWYRQALGQGPEFLTYFNYEAQQDKSGLPNDRFSAERPEGSISTLTIQRTEQRDSAMYRCASRRDRGRGYTFGSGTRLTVV.

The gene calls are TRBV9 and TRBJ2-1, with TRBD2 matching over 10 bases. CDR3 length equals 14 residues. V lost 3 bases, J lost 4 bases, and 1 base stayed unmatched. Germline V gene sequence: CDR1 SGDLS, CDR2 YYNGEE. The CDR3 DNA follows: TGTGCCAGCAGCGCTAGCGGGAGTTACAATGAGCAGTTCTTC. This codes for CASSASGSYNEQFF. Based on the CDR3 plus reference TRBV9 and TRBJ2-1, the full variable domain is DSGVTQTPKHLITATGQRVTLRCSPRSGDLSVYWYQQSLDQGLQFLIQYYNGEERAKGNILERFSAQQFPDLHSELNLSSLELGDSALYFCASSASGSYNEQFFGPGTRLTVL.

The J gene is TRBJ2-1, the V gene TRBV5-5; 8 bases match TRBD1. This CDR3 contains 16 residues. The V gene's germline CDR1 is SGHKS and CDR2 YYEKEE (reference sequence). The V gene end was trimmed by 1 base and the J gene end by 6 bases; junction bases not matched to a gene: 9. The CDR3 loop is CASSLLGGQGPNEQFF. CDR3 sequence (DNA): TGTGCCAGCAGCTTGTTGGGCGGACAGGGCCCCAATGAGCAGTTCTTC.

The CDR3 DNA reads as TGCAGTGCTAGAGGCGGGGGAGAGCAGTTCTTC. Translation gives CSARGGGEQFF. The chain employs TRBV20-1 and TRBJ2-1; TRBD2 matches at 7 bases. J was trimmed by 10 bases and V by 1 base; bases with no gene match: 1. Germline V gene sequence: CDR1 DFQATT, CDR2 SNEGSKA (reference sequence). This CDR3 is 11 amino acids long.

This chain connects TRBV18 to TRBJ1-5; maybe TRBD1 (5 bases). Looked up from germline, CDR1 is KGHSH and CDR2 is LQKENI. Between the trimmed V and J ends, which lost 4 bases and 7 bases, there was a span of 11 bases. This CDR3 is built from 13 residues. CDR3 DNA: TGTGCCAGCTCACAGGGTACAGGCCAGCCCCAGCATTTT. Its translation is CASSQGTGQPQHF.

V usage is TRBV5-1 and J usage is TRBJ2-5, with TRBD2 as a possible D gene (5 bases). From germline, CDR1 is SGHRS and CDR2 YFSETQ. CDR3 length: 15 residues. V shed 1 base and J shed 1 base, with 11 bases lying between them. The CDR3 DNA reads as TGCGCCAGCAGCTTGATAGGGAGATTCCAAGAGACCCAGTACTTC. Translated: CASSLIGRFQETQYF.

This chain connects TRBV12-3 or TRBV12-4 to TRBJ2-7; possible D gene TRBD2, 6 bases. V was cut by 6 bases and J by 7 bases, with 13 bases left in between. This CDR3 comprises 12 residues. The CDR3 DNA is TGTGCCAGCAGGCACCAACGGGGGGAGCAGTACTTC. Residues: CASRHQRGEQYF.

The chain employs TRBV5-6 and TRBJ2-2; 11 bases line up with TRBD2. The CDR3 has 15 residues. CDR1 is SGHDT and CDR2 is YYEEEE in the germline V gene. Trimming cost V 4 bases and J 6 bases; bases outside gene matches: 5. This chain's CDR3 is CASSLSGRASGELFF. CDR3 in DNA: TGTGCCAGCAGCCTTAGCGGGAGGGCCTCCGGGGAGCTGTTTTTT.

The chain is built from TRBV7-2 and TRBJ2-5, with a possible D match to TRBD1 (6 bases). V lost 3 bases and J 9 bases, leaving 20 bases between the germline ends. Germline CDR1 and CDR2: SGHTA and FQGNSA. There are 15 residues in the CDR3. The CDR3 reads CASSLPTWGLSAQYF. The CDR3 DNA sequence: TGTGCCAGCAGCTTGCCCACCTGGGGGCTCTCGGCCCAGTACTTC. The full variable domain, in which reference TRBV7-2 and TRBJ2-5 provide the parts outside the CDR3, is GAGVSQSPSNKVTEKGKDVELRCDPISGHTALYWYRQSLGQGLEFLIYFQGNSAPDKSGLPSDRFSAERTGGSVSTLTIQRTQQEDSAVYLCASSLPTWGLSAQYFGPGTRLLVL.

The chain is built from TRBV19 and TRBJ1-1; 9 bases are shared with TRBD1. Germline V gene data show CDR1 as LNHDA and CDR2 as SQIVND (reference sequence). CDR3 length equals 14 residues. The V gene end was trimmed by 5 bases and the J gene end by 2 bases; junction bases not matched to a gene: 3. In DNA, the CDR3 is TGTGCCAGTAGTGTGGACAGGGGCAACACTGAAGCTTTCTTT. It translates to CASSVDRGNTEAFF.

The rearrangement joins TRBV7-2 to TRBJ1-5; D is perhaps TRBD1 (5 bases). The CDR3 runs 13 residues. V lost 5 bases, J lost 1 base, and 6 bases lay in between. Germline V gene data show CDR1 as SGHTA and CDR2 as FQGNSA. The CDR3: CASSRQSNQPQHF. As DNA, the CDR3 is TGTGCCAGCAGCCGACAGAGCAATCAGCCCCAGCATTTT.

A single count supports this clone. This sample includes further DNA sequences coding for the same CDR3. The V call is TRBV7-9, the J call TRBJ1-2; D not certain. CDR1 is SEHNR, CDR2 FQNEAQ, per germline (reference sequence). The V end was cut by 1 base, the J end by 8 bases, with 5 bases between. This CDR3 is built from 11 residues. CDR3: CASSLEEGYTF. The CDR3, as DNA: TGTGCCAGCAGCTTAGAAGAGGGCTACACCTTC.

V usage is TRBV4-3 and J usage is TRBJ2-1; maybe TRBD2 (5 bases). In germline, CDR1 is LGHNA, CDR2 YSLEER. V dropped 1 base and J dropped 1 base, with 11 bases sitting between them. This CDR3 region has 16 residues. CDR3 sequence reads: CASSQAYPGSYNEQFF. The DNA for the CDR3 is TGCGCCAGCAGCCAAGCTTATCCGGGATCCTACAATGAGCAGTTCTTC.

The CDR3 nucleotides are TGTGCCAGCAGTATTCTGGATTCACGGGGGTACGAGCAGTACTTC. It is translated as CASSILDSRGYEQYF. J is TRBJ2-7 and V is TRBV6-5, with D possibly TRBD2 on 6 matching bases. V lost 5 bases and J 4 bases, leaving 18 bases between the germline ends. The CDR3 runs 15 residues. Germline V CDR1 and CDR2: MNHEY, SVGAGI.

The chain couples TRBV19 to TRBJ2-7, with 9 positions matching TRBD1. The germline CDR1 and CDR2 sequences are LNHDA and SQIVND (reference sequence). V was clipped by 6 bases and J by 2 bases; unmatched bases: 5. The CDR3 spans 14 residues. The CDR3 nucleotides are TGTGCCAGTAGACCGGGACAGGGAACCTACGAGCAGTACTTC. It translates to CASRPGQGTYEQYF.

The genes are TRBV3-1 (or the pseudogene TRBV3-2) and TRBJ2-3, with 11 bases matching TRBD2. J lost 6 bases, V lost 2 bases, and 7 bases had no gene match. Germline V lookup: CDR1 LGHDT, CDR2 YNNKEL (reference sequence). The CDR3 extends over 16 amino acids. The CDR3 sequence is CASSQTIAGGRDTQYF. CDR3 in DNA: TGTGCCAGCAGCCAAACAATAGCGGGAGGGAGGGATACGCAGTATTTT.

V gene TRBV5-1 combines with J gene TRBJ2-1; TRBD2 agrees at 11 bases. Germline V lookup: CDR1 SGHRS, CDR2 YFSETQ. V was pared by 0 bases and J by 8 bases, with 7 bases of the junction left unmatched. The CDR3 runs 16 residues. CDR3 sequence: CASSLGLAGGGDEQFF. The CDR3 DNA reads TGCGCCAGCAGCTTGGGGCTAGCGGGAGGAGGGGATGAGCAGTTCTTC.

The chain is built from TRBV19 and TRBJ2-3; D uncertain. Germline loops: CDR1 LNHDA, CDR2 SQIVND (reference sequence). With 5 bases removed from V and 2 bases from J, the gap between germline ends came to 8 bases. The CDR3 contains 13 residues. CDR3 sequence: CASSPLNTDTQYF. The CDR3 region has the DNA TGTGCCAGTAGTCCCCTAAACACAGATACGCAGTATTTT. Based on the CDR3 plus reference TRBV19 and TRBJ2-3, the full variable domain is DGGITQSPKYLFRKEGQNVTLSCEQNLNHDAMYWYRQDPGQGLRLIYYSQIVNDFQKGDIAEGYSVSREKKESFPLTVTSAQKNPTAFYLCASSPLNTDTQYFGPGTRLTVL.

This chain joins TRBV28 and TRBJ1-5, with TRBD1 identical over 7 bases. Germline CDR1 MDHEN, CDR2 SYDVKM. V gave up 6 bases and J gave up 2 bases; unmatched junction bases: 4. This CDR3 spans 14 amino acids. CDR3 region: CASRRQGGNQPQHF. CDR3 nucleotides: TGTGCCAGCAGACGACAGGGTGGCAATCAGCCCCAGCATTTT.